Below, 32 T cell receptor beta chains from the same sample are listed, as sequenced in a study of T-cell memory formation after mild COVID-19. Each CDR3 protein gets one entry after TCRdb re-called the 5' RACE reads with MiXCR. This table holds around 260,000 distinct CDR3 sequences, under 20% found once. The sample comprised PBMCs or a T cell subset sorted from them (not recorded which). These receptors were obtained from a man between 18 and 35 years old who had mild COVID-19 (a few samples of this study predate the infection). Cell type and time point are not known.

This sequence joins TRBV20-1 and TRBJ2-7; unclear D gene. Germline lookup yields CDR1 DFQATT and CDR2 SNEGSKA (reference sequence). The CDR3 is made up of 11 amino acids. Trimming pared 3 bases from V and 3 bases from J, leaving 6 bases between. The CDR3 here is CSASSGYEQYF. As DNA, the CDR3 is TGCAGTGCTAGTTCAGGCTACGAGCAGTACTTC.

The rearrangement links TRBV18 to TRBJ2-7; D could derive from TRBD1 or TRBD2 (5 bases each). The CDR3 has 16 amino acids. Trimming shortened V by 4 bases and J by 4 bases, and 20 bases separated the two germline ends. The germline gives CDR1 KGHSH, CDR2 LQKENI. CDR3 bases: TGTGCCAGCTCACTCCTTCGTAGTGGGGGAACATACGAGCAGTACTTC. It translates to CASSLLRSGGTYEQYF.

In this sample, this clonotype turned up a few times. The chain has TRBV2 and TRBJ1-1, with D uncertain. V was cut by 8 bases and J by 0 bases, with 10 bases left in between. The CDR3 loop spans 13 amino acids. The germline CDR1 and CDR2 sequences are SNHLY and FYNNEI. DNA for the CDR3: TGTGCCAGCGGGAGGGCGGTGAACACTGAAGCTTTCTTT. It codes for CASGRAVNTEAFF.

CDR3 nucleotides: TGTGCCAGCCTAACAGGGGGCGAGGGCACTGAAGCTTTCTTT. Encoded protein: CASLTGGEGTEAFF. This sequence joins TRBV18 and TRBJ1-1, with 9 bases matching TRBD1. CDR1 and CDR2 (germline): KGHSH, LQKENI. V lost 8 bases and J lost 4; bases outside the gene matches: 8. This CDR3 is 14 amino acids long.

V gene TRBV27 combines with J gene TRBJ2-3; TRBD2 aligns across 9 bases. The CDR3 has 18 amino acids. Germline CDR1 is MNHEY and CDR2 is SMNVEV (reference sequence). The V segment lost 5 bases and the J segment 1 base; nucleotides outside the gene matches: 13. The CDR3 bases are TGTGCCAGCAGTAGGCTCGCGGGGGGGCAATGGGGCACAGATACGCAGTATTTT. Encoded protein: CASSRLAGGQWGTDTQYF.

V gene TRBV6-5 combines with J gene TRBJ2-5, with a tentative D call TRBD1 (5 bases). There are 13 residues in the CDR3. CDR1 and CDR2 from the germline V gene are MNHEY and SVGAGI. V lost 7 bases, J lost 5 bases, and 14 bases lay in between. The DNA for the CDR3 is TGTGCCAGCACCCGGGCCAGGGCTGAGACCCAGTACTTC. It codes for CASTRARAETQYF.

This clonotype was found many times. The V call is TRBV12-3 or TRBV12-4, the J call TRBJ2-1, with a possible D match to TRBD2 (5 bases). The CDR3 contains 12 residues. Trimming removed 1 base from V and 10 bases from J, with 8 bases in between. CDR3 nucleotide sequence: TGTGCCAGCAGTTTAGGAGCGGCCGAGCAGTTCTTC. It specifies CASSLGAAEQFF.

The V and J genes are TRBV6-1 and TRBJ2-3; D remains ambiguous. The length of the CDR3 is 12 residues. Germline V gene sequence: CDR1 MNHNS, CDR2 SASEGT. The V end lost 7 bases, the J end lost 2 bases, and 7 bases lay between the germline ends. As DNA, the CDR3 is TGTGCCAGCACGGGCCCCACAGATACGCAGTATTTT. Translation: CASTGPTDTQYF.

The genes are TRBV28 and TRBJ2-4; a possible D gene is TRBD1 (7 bases). Per germline, CDR1 MDHEN and CDR2 SYDVKM. This CDR3 has 14 amino acids. V was clipped by 8 bases and J by 8 bases, with 19 bases between them. CDR3 nucleotides: TGTGCCAGCCAGGGGGTGCGGGGTCAAGACATTCAGTACTTC. Protein product: CASQGVRGQDIQYF.

This chain uses TRBV3-1 with TRBJ1-2, with no clear D. With 2 bases removed from V and 4 bases from J, the gap between germline ends came to 8 bases. CDR3 length: 13 amino acids. In germline, CDR1 is LGHDT, CDR2 YNNKEL (reference sequence). This CDR3 reads CASSQTGVYGYTF. In DNA, the CDR3 is TGTGCCAGCAGCCAAACGGGAGTCTATGGCTACACCTTC.

This clonotype was detected a few times. This chain joins TRBV29-1 and TRBJ2-1; 15 nucleotides match TRBD2. Germline assignment: CDR1 SQVTM and CDR2 ANQGSEA. V was pared by 4 bases and J by 7 bases, with 8 bases of the junction left unmatched. This CDR3 contains 16 residues. In nucleotides, the CDR3 is TGCAGCGTTGGTCCGCCGGGACTAGCGGGGGGAAATGAGCAGTTCTTC. Its translation is CSVGPPGLAGGNEQFF.

This clonotype was counted only a few times. The chain carries TRBV20-1 and TRBJ1-1, with 11 bases that match TRBD1. J gave up 3 bases and V 6 bases, and 3 bases lay outside the gene matches. Germline loops: CDR1 DFQATT, CDR2 SNEGSKA (reference sequence). The CDR3 runs 13 residues. DNA of the CDR3: TGCAGTGCGGCGGGACAGGGGGACACTGAAGCTTTCTTT. Protein product: CSAAGQGDTEAFF.

The CDR3 DNA reads TGTGCCAGCAGCGTAGAGGTTAGCGGGGGGGTCACCGATACGCAGTATTTT. Translating gives CASSVEVSGGVTDTQYF. The chain links TRBV9 to TRBJ2-3; TRBD2 matches at 11 bases. The CDR3 is made up of 17 amino acids. J was trimmed by 6 bases and V by 0 bases; bases with no gene match: 9. In germline, CDR1 is SGDLS, CDR2 YYNGEE.

The sample holds a few counts of this clonotype. V and J are TRBV6-2 or TRBV6-3 and TRBJ2-1; 8 bases agree with TRBD1. The V gene's germline CDR1 is MNHEY and CDR2 SVGEGT. The CDR3 extends over 12 amino acids. With V trimmed by 10 bases and J by 9 bases, 8 bases remained unmatched. The CDR3 protein is CATGTGFGEQFF. DNA for the CDR3: TGTGCCACCGGGACAGGTTTTGGTGAGCAGTTCTTC.

The chain carries TRBV5-1 and TRBJ2-1; TRBD2 matches 15 bases. V dropped 4 bases and J dropped 0; count of bases not matched to a gene: 8. The V gene's germline CDR1 is SGHRS and CDR2 YFSETQ. This CDR3 is built from 19 residues. CDR3 bases: TGCGCCAGCAGCCCCGGGACTAGCGGGGGGCCCTCCTCCTACAATGAGCAGTTCTTC. It yields the protein CASSPGTSGGPSSYNEQFF.

The J gene is TRBJ2-3, the V gene TRBV28; tentative D call: TRBD2 (7 bases). The CDR3 length is 16 residues. Looked up from germline, CDR1 is MDHEN and CDR2 is SYDVKM. Trimming took off 2 bases at V and 2 bases at J, with 14 bases between the two ends. Here the CDR3 reads CASSLRRGPITDTQYF. The DNA of the CDR3 is TGTGCCAGCAGTTTACGGCGGGGGCCAATCACAGATACGCAGTATTTT.

The chain recombines TRBV9 with TRBJ1-5; D is ambiguous. V dropped 3 bases and J dropped 1 base, with 8 bases sitting between them. From germline, CDR1 is SGDLS and CDR2 YYNGEE. This CDR3 spans 14 amino acids. The CDR3 sequence is CASSAQPSNQPQHF. The CDR3 coding sequence is TGTGCCAGCAGCGCACAGCCCAGCAATCAGCCCCAGCATTTT.

This clonotype was detected a few times. This chain connects TRBV4-1 to TRBJ2-7; the D gene is possibly TRBD1 (7 bases). CDR3 length equals 16 residues. Germline values: CDR1 MGHRA, CDR2 YSYEKL. V was pared by 4 bases and J by 2 bases, with 18 bases between. CDR3 region: CASSPRGAGGTYEQYF. The CDR3 bases are TGCGCCAGCAGCCCCAGGGGAGCAGGGGGGACCTACGAGCAGTACTTC.

This clonotype has a handful of counts. The chain links TRBV4-3 to TRBJ2-1; possibly TRBD2 for D (6 bases). Trimming pared 4 bases from V and 2 bases from J, leaving 12 bases between. Germline CDR1 and CDR2: LGHNA and YSLEER. This CDR3 spans 15 amino acids. The CDR3 DNA is TGCGCCAGCAGCCCTGATAGACTAGCCTACAATGAGCAGTTCTTC. This codes for CASSPDRLAYNEQFF.

This chain links TRBV19 with TRBJ1-2; D gene unclear. The V end was cut by 5 bases, the J end by 4 bases, with 11 bases between. The CDR3 covers 13 residues. From germline, CDR1 is LNHDA and CDR2 SQIVND (reference sequence). The CDR3 DNA is TGTGCCAGTAGTGCGTTGGCAGCCTATGGCTACACCTTC. This sequence encodes CASSALAAYGYTF. The whole variable domain, remainder taken from reference TRBV19 and TRBJ1-2, is DGGITQSPKYLFRKEGQNVTLSCEQNLNHDAMYWYRQDPGQGLRLIYYSQIVNDFQKGDIAEGYSVSREKKESFPLTVTSAQKNPTAFYLCASSALAAYGYTFGSGTRLTVV.

The J gene is TRBJ2-1, the V gene TRBV7-9; 7 bases line up with TRBD2. The V segment lost 2 bases and the J segment 8 bases; nucleotides outside the gene matches: 6. Germline CDR1 is SEHNR and CDR2 is FQNEAQ (reference sequence). The CDR3 runs 14 residues. Written as DNA, the CDR3 is TGTGCCAGCAGCTTATCTCGGGGGGAGTATGAGCAGTTCTTC. This encodes CASSLSRGEYEQFF.

This clonotype was observed a few times. J is TRBJ2-2 and V is TRBV7-9; D uncertain. Trimming shortened V by 5 bases and J by 0 bases, and 16 bases separated the two germline ends. The CDR3 extends over 17 amino acids. Germline values: CDR1 SEHNR, CDR2 FQNEAQ (reference sequence). The CDR3 DNA is TGTGCCAGCAGCCAAGATAGACTCCTTTCGAACACCGGGGAGCTGTTTTTT. Translated, it gives CASSQDRLLSNTGELFF.

This clonotype is a singleton in its sample. The chain has TRBV6-5 and TRBJ1-1; a possible D gene is TRBD1 (5 bases). This CDR3 region has 14 residues. Germline V gene data show CDR1 as MNHEY and CDR2 as SVGAGI. The V gene lost 5 bases and the J gene lost 2 bases, with 12 bases spanning the gap. The CDR3 loop is CASSRLTVNTEAFF. The CDR3 DNA reads as TGTGCCAGCAGTCGACTGACAGTAAACACTGAAGCTTTCTTT.

This clonotype was observed a handful of times. This chain joins TRBV4-3 and TRBJ2-3; TRBD2 matches at 9 bases. V was clipped by 1 base and J by 4 bases; unmatched bases: 9. CDR3 size: 17 residues. From germline, CDR1 is LGHNA and CDR2 YSLEER. CDR3 protein: CASSQAVGGGAADTQYF. CDR3 DNA sequence: TGCGCCAGCAGCCAAGCTGTGGGCGGGGGGGCTGCAGATACGCAGTATTTT.

J is TRBJ2-6 and V is TRBV7-6; tentatively, D is TRBD2 (5 bases). This CDR3 is built from 16 residues. V was cut by 4 bases and J by 0 bases, with 10 bases left in between. From germline, CDR1 is SGHVS and CDR2 FNYEAQ. The CDR3 region has the DNA TGTGCCAGCAGCTGGAGACGGGACTCTGGGGCCAACGTCCTGACTTTC. This sequence encodes CASSWRRDSGANVLTF.

This clonotype was observed a handful of times. The chain couples TRBV7-9 to TRBJ2-7; possible D gene TRBD2, 5 bases. The CDR3 sequence is 13 residues long. V lost 5 bases, J lost 7 bases, and 15 bases lay in between. Germline values: CDR1 SEHNR, CDR2 FQNEAQ (reference sequence). The CDR3 bases are TGTGCCAGCAGCCCCGTCTTATCGGGGGAGCAGTACTTC. Translating it yields CASSPVLSGEQYF.

This clonotype was picked up a small number of times. This CDR3 is CASSPLGGNTEAFF. CDR3 sequence (DNA): TGTGCCAGCAGCCCTTTGGGGGGGAACACTGAAGCTTTCTTT. J is TRBJ1-1 and V is TRBV14, with a weak D call TRBD1 (5 bases). V shed 4 bases and J shed 1 base, with 10 bases lying between them. Per germline, CDR1 SGHDN and CDR2 FVKESK. The length of the CDR3 is 14 residues.

The V and J genes are TRBV10-3 and TRBJ2-7; D possibly corresponds to TRBD1 (7 bases). Trimming removed 5 bases from V and 6 bases from J, with 8 bases in between. This CDR3 region has 11 residues. The V gene's germline CDR1 is ENHRY and CDR2 SYGVKD. The CDR3: CAISQGGEQYF. In DNA, the CDR3 is TGTGCCATCAGTCAGGGGGGCGAGCAGTACTTC.

The sample holds a few counts of this clonotype. V and J are TRBV9 and TRBJ2-1; 9 nucleotides agree with TRBD2. V was clipped by 0 bases and J by 9 bases; unmatched bases: 7. Germline V gene lookup returns CDR1 SGDLS and CDR2 YYNGEE. The CDR3 consists of 15 residues. The CDR3 sequence: CASSVVGGGASEQFF. CDR3 nucleotide sequence: TGTGCCAGCAGCGTAGTTGGCGGGGGGGCCAGTGAGCAGTTCTTC. The full variable domain, its missing parts supplied by reference TRBV9 and TRBJ2-1, is DSGVTQTPKHLITATGQRVTLRCSPRSGDLSVYWYQQSLDQGLQFLIQYYNGEERAKGNILERFSAQQFPDLHSELNLSSLELGDSALYFCASSVVGGGASEQFFGPGTRLTVL.

A few counts support this clonotype. The rearrangement uses TRBV5-6 and TRBJ2-5, with D perhaps assigned TRBD1 or TRBD2 (5 bases each). The CDR3 loop spans 15 amino acids. Germline CDR1 reads SGHDT; CDR2 reads YYEEEE. Trimming took 2 bases from V and 2 from J, leaving 13 bases between them. CDR3 DNA sequence: TGTGCCAGCAGCTTTCTGCGGGCAGGGCAAGAGACCCAGTACTTC. This gives the protein CASSFLRAGQETQYF.

The table lists this clonotype with a few counts. The rearrangement uses TRBV4-1 and TRBJ2-1; D gene uncertain. Germline lookup yields CDR1 MGHRA and CDR2 YSYEKL. Trimming shortened V by 0 bases and J by 6 bases, and 9 bases separated the two germline ends. This CDR3 is built from 14 residues. The CDR3 protein is CASSQDVTSNEQFF. The CDR3, as DNA: TGCGCCAGCAGCCAAGATGTGACCAGCAATGAGCAGTTCTTC.

V usage is TRBV5-6 and J usage is TRBJ1-1, with D tentatively TRBD1 (6 bases). Trimming cost V 7 bases and J 0 bases, with 16 bases left between them. This CDR3 contains 15 residues. Germline CDR1 SGHDT, CDR2 YYEEEE. Here the CDR3 reads CASPTQGILNTEAFF. Here the CDR3 DNA reads TGTGCCAGCCCCACACAGGGTATATTGAACACTGAAGCTTTCTTT.